The 20 T cell receptor beta chains listed next were all sequenced from one sample in a study of blood T cell repertoires in COVID-19. Assay: immunoSEQ multiplex PCR; the TCRdb copy retains only in-frame clones and omits some. The data show 35,000 to 50,000 clones, with about 82% seen just once and over 45% held by the top ten. The specimen sequenced was peripheral blood. These receptor sequences come from a man aged 65 to 85 with acute or convalescent COVID-19.

V gene TRBV5-1 combines with J gene TRBJ2-3, with TRBD2 matching over 12 bases. There are 14 residues in the CDR3. V was clipped by 5 bases and J by 7 bases; unmatched bases: 5. The germline CDR1 and CDR2 sequences are SGHRS and YFSETQ. The CDR3 protein is CASRATSGGNTQYF. DNA of the CDR3: TGCGCCAGCAGAGCGACTAGCGGGGGTAATACGCAGTATTTT.

This chain joins TRBV25-1 and TRBJ2-1; the D is unclear. This CDR3 contains 13 residues. V was pared by 3 bases and J by 7 bases, with 10 bases between. Germline CDR1 and CDR2: MGHDK and SYGVNS. CDR3 sequence reads: CASSDFWRNEQFF. For the CDR3, the DNA is TGTGCCAGCAGTGATTTCTGGCGGAATGAGCAGTTCTTC.

This clone has a handful of counts. The gene calls are TRBV7-2 and TRBJ1-1; D is unresolved. Between the trimmed V and J ends, which lost 5 bases and 6 bases, there was a span of 10 bases. The CDR3 consists of 12 residues. Germline-derived CDR1 and CDR2 are SGHTA and FQGNSA. The CDR3 is CASSPRIAEAFF. The DNA of the CDR3 is TGTGCCAGCAGCCCTAGAATCGCTGAAGCTTTCTTT.

The sample holds a few counts of this clone. The chain links TRBV6-5 to TRBJ1-1; D is possibly TRBD1 (5 bases). CDR1 MNHEY and CDR2 SVGAGI come from the germline V gene. CDR3 length: 13 residues. V lost 8 bases to trimming and J lost 1 base, with 11 bases between them. Here the CDR3 reads CASWGNQNTEAFF. The CDR3 bases are TGTGCCAGCTGGGGCAACCAGAACACTGAAGCTTTCTTT.

The chain recombines TRBV3-1 (or the pseudogene TRBV3-2) with TRBJ1-3, with D tentatively TRBD1 (6 bases). The V end lost 4 bases, the J end lost 4 bases, and 14 bases lay between the germline ends. Per the germline V gene, CDR1 is LGHDT and CDR2 is YNNKEL (reference sequence). The CDR3 totals 15 residues. CDR3 DNA: TGTGCCAGCAGCCTCCAGGGGCGGACAGGAAACACCATATATTTT. Translation gives CASSLQGRTGNTIYF.

The chain carries TRBV6-5 and TRBJ1-4; D gene uncertain. The CDR3 is made up of 15 amino acids. Germline loops: CDR1 MNHEY, CDR2 SVGAGI. Trimming took off 0 bases at V and 0 bases at J, with 5 bases between the two ends. This CDR3 reads CASSYSGATNEKLFF. The CDR3 DNA reads TGTGCCAGCAGTTACTCCGGTGCAACTAATGAAAAACTGTTTTTT.

This sequence joins TRBV7-6 and TRBJ1-2; 8 positions match TRBD1. CDR1 is SGHVS and CDR2 is FNYEAQ in the germline V gene. This CDR3 comprises 15 residues. The junction had 6 bases not matched to a gene; V was cut back by 1 base and J by 5 bases. The CDR3 coding sequence is TGTGCCAGCAGCTTAGTACGGGACAGGACATATGGCTACACCTTC. Translated: CASSLVRDRTYGYTF.

This chain links TRBV12-5 with TRBJ2-7; 9 nucleotides align to TRBD1. Germline CDR1 and CDR2: LGHNT and FRNRAP. There are 15 residues in the CDR3. Losses at the gene ends were 5 bases for V and 1 base for J; bases not matched to a gene: 6. The DNA for the CDR3 is TGTGCTAGTGGTACCTACAGGGGGCTGTCCTACGAGCAGTACTTC. Translating gives CASGTYRGLSYEQYF.

V is TRBV3-1 (or the pseudogene TRBV3-2) and J is TRBJ2-5, with D maybe TRBD2 (5 bases). From germline, CDR1 is LGHDT and CDR2 YNNKEL (reference sequence). V shed 4 bases and J shed 1 base, with 16 bases lying between them. The CDR3 extends over 16 amino acids. CDR3: CASSRLSWTGQETQYF. The CDR3 DNA is TGTGCCAGCAGCCGCCTGTCGTGGACTGGCCAAGAGACCCAGTACTTC.

The chain couples TRBV18 to TRBJ2-3, with 10 bases fitting TRBD2. This CDR3 comprises 14 residues. With V trimmed by 0 bases and J by 9 bases, 3 bases remained unmatched. The V gene's germline CDR1 is KGHSH and CDR2 LQKENI. CDR3 bases: TGTGCCAGCTCACCACCGCTAGCGGGAGACACGCAGTATTTT. Encoded protein: CASSPPLAGDTQYF.

This sequence joins TRBV5-1 and TRBJ2-3, with D possibly TRBD1 on 6 matching bases. The CDR3 consists of 16 residues. The germline gives CDR1 SGHRS, CDR2 YFSETQ. Between the trimmed V and J ends, which lost 4 bases and 0 bases, there was a span of 15 bases. The chain's CDR3 is CASSPRTESSTDTQYF. The CDR3 bases are TGCGCCAGCAGCCCTAGGACAGAGAGTAGCACAGATACGCAGTATTTT.

The gene calls are TRBV6-2 or TRBV6-3 and TRBJ1-5; no definite D call. V was clipped by 0 bases and J by 5 bases, with 23 bases between them. The CDR3 loop spans 19 amino acids. The germline V gene has CDR1 MNHEY and CDR2 SVGEGT. CDR3 sequence (DNA): TGTGCCAGCAGTTACTCGAGAGAGGGCACACCAACCAACGATCAGCCCCAGCATTTT. It translates to CASSYSREGTPTNDQPQHF.

V and J are TRBV27 and TRBJ1-5; 8 bases are a match to TRBD1. Germline CDR1 is MNHEY and CDR2 is SMNVEV (reference sequence). V gave up 2 bases and J gave up 2 bases; unmatched junction bases: 5. CDR3 length: 16 residues. CDR3 protein: CASSLSKQGGNQPQHF. The CDR3 DNA reads TGTGCCAGCAGTTTAAGCAAACAGGGGGGCAATCAGCCCCAGCATTTT.

V usage is TRBV28 and J usage is TRBJ2-2; 10 bases are shared with TRBD2. Unmatched junction bases numbered 17, after V lost 5 bases and J lost 8 bases. The length of the CDR3 is 18 residues. CDR1 and CDR2 (germline): MDHEN, SYDVKM. CDR3 protein: CASSTQKAGGRLVGELFF. CDR3 DNA sequence: TGTGCCAGCAGTACCCAAAAAGCGGGAGGGCGGTTGGTAGGGGAGCTGTTTTTT.

This clone occurred once. V is TRBV5-5 and J is TRBJ2-5; D perhaps matches TRBD1 (5 bases). Germline V gene sequence: CDR1 SGHKS, CDR2 YYEKEE (reference sequence). Between the trimmed V and J ends, which lost 3 bases and 0 bases, there was a span of 15 bases. The CDR3 contains 16 residues. The CDR3 reads CASSSRQGGHQETQYF. CDR3 bases: TGTGCCAGCAGCTCCAGGCAGGGTGGCCACCAAGAGACCCAGTACTTC.

DNA of the CDR3: TGTGCCAGCAGATCTGACAGCTCTGGGGCCAACGTCCTGACTTTC. Encoded protein: CASRSDSSGANVLTF. J is TRBJ2-6 and V is TRBV5-5; maybe TRBD1 (5 bases). V was clipped by 5 bases and J by 0 bases, with 9 bases between them. The CDR3 has 15 amino acids. In germline, CDR1 is SGHKS, CDR2 YYEKEE (reference sequence).

V gene TRBV27 combines with J gene TRBJ2-7; no clear D gene. Looked up from germline, CDR1 is MNHEY and CDR2 is SMNVEV (reference sequence). This CDR3 region has 14 residues. Trimming shortened V by 6 bases and J by 1 base, and 13 bases separated the two germline ends. The CDR3 coding sequence is TGTGCCAGCAGCAGTCGGGTAAGGTCCTACGAGCAGTACTTC. The encoded protein is CASSSRVRSYEQYF.

The rearrangement links TRBV19 to TRBJ2-5, with TRBD2 matching over 9 bases. Germline V CDR1 and CDR2: LNHDA, SQIVND (reference sequence). The CDR3 has 14 residues. The V segment lost 5 bases and the J segment 6 bases; nucleotides outside the gene matches: 7. CDR3 in DNA: TGTGCCAGTAGTTGGCGGGGGGGAGAGAAGACCCAGTACTTC. It encodes CASSWRGGEKTQYF.

The genes are TRBV5-4 and TRBJ2-7; TRBD2 matches at 7 bases. CDR3 length: 15 amino acids. The germline gives CDR1 SGHNT, CDR2 YYREEE (reference sequence). The V and J ends lost 2 bases and 4 bases, in that order; junction bases with no gene match: 9. The CDR3 DNA sequence: TGTGCCAGCAGCTTCCGACTAGCAGAGGAGTACGAGCAGTACTTC. This codes for CASSFRLAEEYEQYF.

This clone has only one observation. The rearrangement joins TRBV27 to TRBJ1-2, with D unclear. V lost 6 bases, J lost 6 bases, and 14 bases lay in between. From germline, CDR1 is MNHEY and CDR2 SMNVEV (reference sequence). This CDR3 contains 13 residues. The CDR3 sequence is CASSRSGEDGYTF. The CDR3 DNA is TGTGCCAGCAGCCGGTCCGGGGAGGATGGCTACACCTTC.